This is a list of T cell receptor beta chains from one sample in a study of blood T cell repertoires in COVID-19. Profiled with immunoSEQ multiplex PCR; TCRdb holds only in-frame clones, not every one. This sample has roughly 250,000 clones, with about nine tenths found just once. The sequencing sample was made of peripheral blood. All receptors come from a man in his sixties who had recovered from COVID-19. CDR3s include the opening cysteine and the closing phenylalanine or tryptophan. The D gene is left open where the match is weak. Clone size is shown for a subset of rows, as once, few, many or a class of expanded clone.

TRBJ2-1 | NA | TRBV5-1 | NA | CASSTRDSQLKGEQFF | TGCGCCAGCAGCACCCGGGACTCGCAACTGAAAGGAGAGCAGTTCTTC
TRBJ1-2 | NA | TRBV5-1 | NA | CASSLDRASNYGYTF | TGCGCCAGCAGCTTGGACAGGGCAAGCAACTATGGCTACACCTTC
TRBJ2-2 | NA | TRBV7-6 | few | CASSLLQMNTGELFF | TGTGCCAGCAGCTTATTACAGATGAACACCGGGGAGCTGTTTTTT
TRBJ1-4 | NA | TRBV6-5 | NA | CASSYSIQGTELFF | TGTGCCAGCAGTTACTCGATACAGGGTACGGAACTGTTTTTT
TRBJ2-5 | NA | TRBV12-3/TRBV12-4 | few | CASRPGRSETQYF | TGTGCCAGCAGACCAGGGCGGTCTGAGACCCAGTACTTC
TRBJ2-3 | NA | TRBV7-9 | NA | CASSPMGAGADTQYF | TGTGCCAGCAGCCCCATGGGGGCGGGGGCAGATACGCAGTATTTT
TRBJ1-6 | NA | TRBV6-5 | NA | CASSSTGGPNSPLHF | TGTGCCAGCAGTTCCACCGGGGGGCCAAATTCACCCCTCCACTTT
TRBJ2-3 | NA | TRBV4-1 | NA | CASSQTGRDTQYF | TGCGCCAGCAGCCAGACAGGGAGGGATACGCAGTATTTT
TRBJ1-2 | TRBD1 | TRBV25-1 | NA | CASSEQGQRIGYTF | TGTGCCAGCAGTGAGCAGGGACAGCGAATTGGCTACACCTTC
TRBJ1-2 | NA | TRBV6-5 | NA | CASSYSSTAVDYGYTF | TGTGCCAGCAGTTACTCTTCGACAGCTGTAGACTATGGCTACACCTTC
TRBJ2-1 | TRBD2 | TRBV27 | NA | CASSLSGGGAHEQFF | TGTGCCAGCAGTTTATCTGGCGGGGGGGCGCATGAGCAGTTCTTC
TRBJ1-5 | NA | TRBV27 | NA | CASSLQGYGPQHF | TGTGCCAGCAGTTTACAGGGGTATGGGCCCCAGCATTTT
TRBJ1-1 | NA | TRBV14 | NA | CASSQGPGGGGTEAFF | TGTGCCAGCAGCCAGGGACCTGGCGGGGGCGGCACTGAAGCTTTCTTT
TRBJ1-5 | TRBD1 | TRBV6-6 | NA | CASSGQGARQPQHF | TGTGCCAGCAGTGGACAGGGGGCGCGGCAGCCCCAGCATTTT
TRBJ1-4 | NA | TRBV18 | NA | CASSRAGNEKLFF | TGTGCCAGCTCACGGGCGGGAAATGAAAAACTGTTTTTT
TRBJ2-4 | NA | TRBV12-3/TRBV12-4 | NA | CASNRDAGAIQYF | TGTGCCAGCAACCGGGACGCGGGGGCCATTCAGTACTTC
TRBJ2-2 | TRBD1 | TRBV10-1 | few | CASSPYLGQGHTGELFF | TGCGCCAGCAGTCCATACCTAGGACAGGGGCACACCGGGGAGCTGTTTTTT
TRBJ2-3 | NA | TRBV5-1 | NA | CASSSDKSTDTQYF | TGCGCCAGCAGCTCGGACAAGAGCACAGATACGCAGTATTTT
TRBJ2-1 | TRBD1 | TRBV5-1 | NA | CASGGQGVNEQFF | TGCGCCAGCGGCGGACAGGGAGTCAATGAGCAGTTCTTC
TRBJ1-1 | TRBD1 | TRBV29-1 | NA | CSVDQGANTEAFF | TGCAGCGTTGACCAGGGGGCGAACACTGAAGCTTTCTTT
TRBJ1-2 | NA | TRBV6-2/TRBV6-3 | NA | CASSYQVRHYGYTF | TGTGCCAGCAGTTACCAGGTACGGCACTATGGCTACACCTTC
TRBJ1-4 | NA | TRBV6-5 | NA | CASRAGIPPPGLFF | TGTGCCAGCAGAGCCGGGATCCCTCCCCCCGGCCTGTTTTTT
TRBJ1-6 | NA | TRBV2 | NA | CASSEGSGLPLHF | TGTGCCAGCAGTGAAGGATCAGGGTTACCCCTCCACTTT
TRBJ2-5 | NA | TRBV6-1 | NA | CASSEIQGSQETQYF | TGTGCCAGCAGTGAAATTCAGGGATCACAAGAGACCCAGTACTTC
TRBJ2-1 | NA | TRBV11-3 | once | CASSLDSRTGEQFF | TGTGCCAGCAGCTTAGATTCCCGGACTGGGGAGCAGTTCTTC
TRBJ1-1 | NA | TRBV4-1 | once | CASSQDHRTTQRAFF | TGCGCCAGCAGCCAAGATCACAGGACTACCCAGAGAGCTTTCTTT
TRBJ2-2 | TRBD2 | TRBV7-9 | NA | CATTGGGQGELFF | TGTGCCACCACCGGGGGGGGGCAAGGGGAGCTGTTTTTT
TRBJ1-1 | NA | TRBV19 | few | CASSLWANTEAFF | TGTGCCAGTAGTTTATGGGCGAACACTGAAGCTTTCTTT
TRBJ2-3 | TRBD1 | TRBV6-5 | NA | CASGRPGQGTDTQYF | TGTGCCAGCGGACGACCGGGACAGGGCACAGATACGCAGTATTTT
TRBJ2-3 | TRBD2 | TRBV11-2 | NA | CASSASWTSGVATQYF | TGTGCCAGCAGCGCCTCTTGGACTAGCGGGGTGGCTACGCAGTATTTT
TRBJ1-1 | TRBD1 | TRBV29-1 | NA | CSVTGTGGLWTEAFF | TGCAGCGTGACCGGGACAGGGGGCTTGTGGACTGAAGCTTTCTTT
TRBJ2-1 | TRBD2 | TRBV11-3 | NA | CASSSNRLAGGNEQFF | TGTGCCAGCAGCTCTAATCGACTAGCGGGGGGCAATGAGCAGTTCTTC
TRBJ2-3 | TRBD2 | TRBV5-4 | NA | CASSLKKTSGVTDTQYF | TGTGCCAGCAGCTTGAAAAAAACTAGCGGGGTGACAGATACGCAGTATTTT
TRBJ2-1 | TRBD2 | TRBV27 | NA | CASSLWGGGPPRQEQFF | TGTGCCAGCAGTTTATGGGGCGGGGGGCCGCCCCGGCAGGAGCAGTTCTTC
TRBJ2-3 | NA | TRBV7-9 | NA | CASSFPPNTDTQYF | TGTGCCAGCAGCTTTCCCCCTAACACAGATACGCAGTATTTT
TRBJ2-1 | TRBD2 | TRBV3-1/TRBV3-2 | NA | CASSHAGGGPTDEQFF | TGTGCCAGCAGCCACGCGGGGGGCGGACCTACGGATGAGCAGTTCTTC
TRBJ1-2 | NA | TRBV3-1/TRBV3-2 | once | CASSQDHPPNYGYTF | TGTGCCAGCAGCCAAGATCATCCCCCAAACTATGGCTACACCTTC
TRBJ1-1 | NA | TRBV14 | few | CASSQLRGWNTEAFF | TGTGCCAGCAGCCAACTAAGGGGTTGGAATACTGAAGCTTTCTTT
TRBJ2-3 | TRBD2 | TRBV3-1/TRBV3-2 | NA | CASSQEAPSGGAVNTQYF | TGTGCCAGCAGCCAAGAGGCCCCCTCCGGGGGGGCCGTGAATACGCAGTATTTT
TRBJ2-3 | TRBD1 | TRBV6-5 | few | CASRWDRNTDTQYF | TGTGCCAGCAGGTGGGACAGAAACACAGATACGCAGTATTTT
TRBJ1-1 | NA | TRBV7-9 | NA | CASSGDFEAFF | TGTGCCAGCAGCGGAGATTTTGAAGCTTTCTTT
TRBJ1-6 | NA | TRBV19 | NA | CASRSYNSPLHF | TGTGCCAGTCGGTCCTATAATTCACCCCTCCACTTT
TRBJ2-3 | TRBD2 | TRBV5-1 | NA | CASSYSGGSPDTQYF | TGCGCCAGCAGCTACAGCGGGGGGTCCCCAGATACGCAGTATTTT
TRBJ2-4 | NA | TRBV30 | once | CAWSLNDLYGTKNIQYF | TGTGCCTGGAGCCTAAACGACCTCTACGGGACCAAAAACATTCAGTACTTC
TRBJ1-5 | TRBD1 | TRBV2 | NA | CASMGDRVNQPQHF | TGTGCCAGCATGGGGGACAGAGTCAATCAGCCCCAGCATTTT
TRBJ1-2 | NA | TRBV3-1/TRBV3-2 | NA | CASSRNDRSLYGYTF | TGTGCCAGCAGCCGGAATGACAGGAGCCTATATGGCTACACCTTC
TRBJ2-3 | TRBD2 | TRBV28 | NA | CASSTIAGYSTDTQYF | TGTGCCAGCAGTACAATAGCGGGGTATAGCACAGATACGCAGTATTTT
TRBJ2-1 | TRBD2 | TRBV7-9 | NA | CASSLLAGGLVQFF | TGTGCCAGCAGCTTACTAGCGGGGGGGCTCGTGCAGTTCTTC
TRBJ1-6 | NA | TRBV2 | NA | CASSRDNSPLHF | TGTGCCAGCAGTCGAGACAACTCACCCCTCCACTTT
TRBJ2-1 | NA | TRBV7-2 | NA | CASSLVSQGLYNEQFF | TGTGCCAGCAGCTTAGTTTCACAGGGATTATACAATGAGCAGTTCTTC
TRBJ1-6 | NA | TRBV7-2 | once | CASSLGPRWALHF | TGTGCCAGCAGCTTGGGCCCCCGTTGGGCCCTCCACTTT
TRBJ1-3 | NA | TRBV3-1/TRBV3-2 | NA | CASSPGRTSGNTIYF | TGTGCCAGCAGCCCCGGGAGAACCTCTGGAAACACCATATATTTT
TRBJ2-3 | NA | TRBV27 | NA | CASSFAGSTDTQYF | TGTGCCAGCAGTTTTGCGGGAAGTACAGATACGCAGTATTTT
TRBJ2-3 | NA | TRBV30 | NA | CAWSVQYMRPDTQYF | TGTGCCTGGAGTGTGCAATATATGAGGCCGGATACGCAGTATTTT
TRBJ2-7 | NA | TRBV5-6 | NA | CASSLGRGEQYF | TGTGCCAGCAGCTTGGGAAGGGGCGAGCAGTACTTC
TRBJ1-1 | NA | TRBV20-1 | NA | CSASLSGMVAFF | TGCAGTGCTAGTTTGTCGGGGATGGTAGCTTTCTTT
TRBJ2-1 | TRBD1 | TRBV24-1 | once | CATSDIQTGGSGEQFF | TGTGCCACCAGTGATATCCAGACAGGGGGCTCAGGTGAGCAGTTCTTC
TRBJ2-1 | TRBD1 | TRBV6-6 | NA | CASSSGTVNNEQFF | TGTGCCAGCAGCTCCGGGACAGTGAACAATGAGCAGTTCTTC
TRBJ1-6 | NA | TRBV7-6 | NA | CASSLVGEALHF | TGTGCCAGCAGCTTAGTAGGGGAGGCCCTCCACTTT